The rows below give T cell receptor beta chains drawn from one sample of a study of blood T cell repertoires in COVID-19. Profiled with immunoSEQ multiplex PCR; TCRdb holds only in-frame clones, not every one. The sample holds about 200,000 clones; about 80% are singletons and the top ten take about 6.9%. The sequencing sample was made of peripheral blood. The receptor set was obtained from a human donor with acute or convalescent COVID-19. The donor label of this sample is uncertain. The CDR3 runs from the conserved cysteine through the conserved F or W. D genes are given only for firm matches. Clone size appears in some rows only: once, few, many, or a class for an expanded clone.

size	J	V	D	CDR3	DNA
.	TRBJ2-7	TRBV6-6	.	CASNKEGVEQYF	TGTGCCAGCAATAAAGAAGGAGTCGAGCAGTACTTC
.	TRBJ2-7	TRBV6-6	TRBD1	CASATLDRTGGNEQYF	TGTGCCAGCGCCACCTTAGACCGGACAGGGGGTAACGAGCAGTACTTC
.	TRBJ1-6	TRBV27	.	CASRGGRAYNSPLHF	TGTGCCAGCCGCGGGGGCAGGGCCTATAATTCACCCCTCCACTTT
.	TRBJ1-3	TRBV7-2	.	CASSLRGTAGNTIYF	TGTGCCAGCAGCTTACGGGGAACGGCTGGAAACACCATATATTTT
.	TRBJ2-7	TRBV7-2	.	CASSLAIYDEQYF	TGTGCCAGCAGCTTAGCTATCTACGACGAGCAGTACTTC
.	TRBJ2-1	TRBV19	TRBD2	CASRLTSGNHNEQFF	TGTGCCAGTAGACTGACTAGCGGGAACCACAATGAGCAGTTCTTC
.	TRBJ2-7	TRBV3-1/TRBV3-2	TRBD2	CASSPYSGTMGKEQYF	TGTGCCAGCAGCCCATATAGCGGGACAATGGGGAAAGAGCAGTACTTC
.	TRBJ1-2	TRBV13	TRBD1	CASSLRSGTGGSTGYTF	TGTGCCAGCAGCTTAAGGTCAGGGACAGGGGGCTCTACGGGCTACACCTTC
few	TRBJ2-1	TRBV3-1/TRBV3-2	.	CASSRSPAGTSYNEQFF	TGTGCCAGCAGCCGGTCACCCGCCGGGACTTCCTACAATGAGCAGTTCTTC
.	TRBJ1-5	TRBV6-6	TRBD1	CASSRQGQVNQPQHF	TGTGCCAGCAGTCGCCAGGGACAGGTCAATCAGCCCCAGCATTTT
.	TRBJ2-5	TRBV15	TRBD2	CATSRGGSGIETKETQYF	TGTGCCACCAGCAGAGGCGGGAGTGGCATCGAGACAAAAGAGACCCAGTACTTC
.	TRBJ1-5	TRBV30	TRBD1	CAWAENRGPQHF	TGTGCCTGGGCCGAAAACAGGGGGCCCCAGCATTTT
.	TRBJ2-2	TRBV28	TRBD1	CASSQDRALSGELFF	TGTGCCAGCAGCCAGGACAGGGCTCTATCCGGGGAGCTGTTTTTT
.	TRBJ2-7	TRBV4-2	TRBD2	CASSQDPGTSGRAGDEQYF	TGTGCCAGCAGCCAAGATCCCGGGACTAGCGGGAGGGCCGGTGACGAGCAGTACTTC
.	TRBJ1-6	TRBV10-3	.	CAIGGDNSPLHF	TGTGCCATCGGGGGGGACAATTCACCCCTCCACTTT
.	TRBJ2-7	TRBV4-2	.	CASSQAGGDAYEQYF	TGTGCCAGCAGCCAAGCGGGCGGGGACGCCTACGAGCAGTACTTC
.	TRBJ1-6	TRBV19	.	CASSMLTSDGSSYNSPLHF	TGTGCCAGTAGTATGCTGACCTCGGACGGGAGCTCCTATAATTCACCCCTCCACTTT
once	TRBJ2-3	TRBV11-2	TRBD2	CASSRPGLGVDTQYF	TGTGCCAGCAGCCGCCCGGGACTAGGGGTAGATACGCAGTATTTT
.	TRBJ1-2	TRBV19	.	CASRPKVADLNYGYTF	TGTGCCAGTAGGCCAAAAGTAGCAGACCTGAACTATGGCTACACCTTC
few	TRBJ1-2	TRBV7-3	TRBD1	CASSLGTGSNYGYTF	TGTGCCAGCAGCCTTGGGACAGGCTCTAACTATGGCTACACCTTC
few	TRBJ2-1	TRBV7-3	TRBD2	CASSPTSGRVNEQFF	TGTGCCAGCAGTCCAACTAGCGGGAGGGTCAATGAGCAGTTCTTC
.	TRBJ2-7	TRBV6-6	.	CASSTRMRRDEQYF	TGTGCCAGCAGTACCCGGATGCGGAGGGACGAGCAGTACTTC
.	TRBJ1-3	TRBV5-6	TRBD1	CASSFRQGGRNTIYF	TGTGCCAGCAGCTTTAGACAGGGAGGACGAAACACCATATATTTT
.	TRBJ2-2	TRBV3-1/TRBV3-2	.	CASSLPPAAGGELFF	TGTGCCAGCAGCCTCCCGCCCGCGGCGGGCGGGGAGCTGTTTTTT
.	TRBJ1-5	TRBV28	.	CASTMTAPSNQPQHF	TGTGCCAGTACAATGACAGCACCGAGCAATCAGCCCCAGCATTTT
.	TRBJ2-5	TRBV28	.	CASSLEARGKETQYF	TGTGCCAGCAGTTTAGAGGCGAGGGGGAAAGAGACCCAGTACTTC
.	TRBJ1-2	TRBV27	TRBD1	CASSLRQGTGLYTF	TGTGCCAGCAGTTTACGACAGGGGACCGGTCTCTACACCTTC
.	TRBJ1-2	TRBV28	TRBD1	CASSVGQGAVAGGYTF	TGTGCCAGCAGTGTCGGCCAGGGGGCAGTGGCCGGTGGCTACACCTTC
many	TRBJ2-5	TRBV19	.	CASSPSLRGKETQYF	TGTGCCAGTAGTCCGTCACTACGAGGGAAGGAGACCCAGTACTTC
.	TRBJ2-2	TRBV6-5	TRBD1	CASSRDRVIGELFF	TGTGCCAGCAGTAGGGACAGGGTAATCGGGGAGCTGTTTTTT
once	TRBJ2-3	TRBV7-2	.	CASSSRLGETDTQYF	TGTGCCAGCAGCTCCAGACTAGGAGAAACAGATACGCAGTATTTT
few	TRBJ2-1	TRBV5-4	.	CASSLAGVSYNEQFF	TGTGCCAGCAGCTTGGCGGGAGTCTCCTACAATGAGCAGTTCTTC
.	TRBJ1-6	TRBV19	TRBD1	CASSIGTGHNSPLHF	TGTGCCAGTAGTATCGGGACAGGGCATAATTCACCCCTCCACTTT
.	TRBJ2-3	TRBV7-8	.	CASSLELSGATDTQYF	TGTGCCAGCAGCTTAGAGTTGTCAGGGGCCACAGATACGCAGTATTTT
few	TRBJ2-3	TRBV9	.	CASSVVAAPGTDTQYF	TGTGCCAGCAGCGTAGTAGCAGCCCCGGGCACAGATACGCAGTATTTT
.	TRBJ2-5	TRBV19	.	CASSPRTVQETQYF	TGTGCCAGTAGTCCCCGGACAGTACAAGAGACCCAGTACTTC
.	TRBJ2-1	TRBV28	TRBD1	CASSSSGTGGNNEQFF	TGTGCCAGCAGTTCCTCCGGGACAGGGGGAAACAATGAGCAGTTCTTC
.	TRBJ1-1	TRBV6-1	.	CASSEGYGILNTEAFF	TGTGCCAGCAGTGAAGGGTACGGGATCCTGAACACTGAAGCTTTCTTT
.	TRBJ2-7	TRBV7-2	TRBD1	CASSPNRQGTGYEQYF	TGTGCCAGCAGCCCTAACCGACAGGGTACAGGCTACGAGCAGTACTTC
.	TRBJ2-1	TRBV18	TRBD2	CASSPVTSGILYGGNEQFF	TGTGCCAGCTCACCCGTGACTAGCGGGATTTTGTATGGGGGAAATGAGCAGTTCTTC
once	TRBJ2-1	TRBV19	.	CASSIGRRGRAYNEQFF	TGTGCCAGTAGTATAGGACGAAGGGGGAGGGCCTACAATGAGCAGTTCTTC